This T cell receptor (beta chain) was sequenced during a study of tumor-infiltrating lymphocytes in primary liver carcinoma. Bulk tissue was left unsorted, and RNA and DNA were co-extracted from 20-30 mg of it. For each tumor, five separate regions were sampled. Researchers generated TCR beta cDNA from about 0.5 ug of total RNA, relying on a constant-region primer. Libraries for TCR beta were built through three nested multiplex PCR rounds, which together made up a slightly modified ARM-PCR procedure. TRBV1-TRBV30 forward primers paired with a C-beta reverse primer were used in the first two PCR rounds, which ran approximately 10 cycles each. Using its own MiXCR run on the multiplex PCR reads, TCRdb lists one record per CDR3 protein. The top ten clones hold approximately 21% of a sample with 100,000 to 120,000 distinct CDR3 sequences, about four fifths of them seen once. The CDR3 spans 15 residues. CDR1 is SGHAT and CDR2 is FQNNGV in the germline V gene.

A word on this clonotype: Germline and junction disagree at one end, which may indicate a read error.

The gene calls are TRBV11-2 and TRBJ2-6; perhaps D is TRBD1 or TRBD2 (5 bases each). The source material was liver tumor tissue from sampling region 3. Subset described: tumor region T3, left-lateral pole. This clonotype originated in a man in his forties or fifties with primary liver carcinoma and hepatitis B virus infection. The CDR3 sequence is CTTQRSRSGANVLNF. The CDR3 DNA reads as TGTACCACCCAGCGGTCGCGCTCTGGGGCCAACGTCCTGAATTTC.